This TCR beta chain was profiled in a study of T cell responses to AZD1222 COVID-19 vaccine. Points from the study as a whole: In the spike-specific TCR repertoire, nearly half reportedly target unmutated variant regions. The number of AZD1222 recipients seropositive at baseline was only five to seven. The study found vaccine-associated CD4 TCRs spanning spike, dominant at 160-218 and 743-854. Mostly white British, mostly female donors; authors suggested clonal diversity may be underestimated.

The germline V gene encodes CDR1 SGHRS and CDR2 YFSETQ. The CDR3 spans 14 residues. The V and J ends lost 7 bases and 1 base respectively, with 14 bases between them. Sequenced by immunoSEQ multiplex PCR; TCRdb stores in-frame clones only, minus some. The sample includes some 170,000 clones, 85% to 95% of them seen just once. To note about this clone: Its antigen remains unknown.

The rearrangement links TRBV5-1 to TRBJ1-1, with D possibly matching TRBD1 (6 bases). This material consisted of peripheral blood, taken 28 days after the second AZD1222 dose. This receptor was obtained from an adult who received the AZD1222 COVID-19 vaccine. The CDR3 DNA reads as TGCGCCAGCGCCAGACAGGCCACGAACACTGAAGCTTTCTTT. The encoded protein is CASARQATNTEAFF. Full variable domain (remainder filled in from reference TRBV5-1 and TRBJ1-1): KAGVTQTPRYLIKTRGQQVTLSCSPISGHRSVSWYQQTPGQGLQFLFEYFSETQRNKGNFPGRFSGRQFSNSRSEMNVSTLELGDSALYLCASARQATNTEAFFGQGTRLTVV.